A single T cell receptor beta chain is shown here with its context. Antigen unknown. This sample was taken from a study of vaccination and CD4 T cells after COVID-19. Across the whole study: Four females and six males made up the convalescents, with two Hispanic.

The treatment denotes: roughly ten-day PBMC culture with coronavirus spike peptide pools or control peptides (ViraFEST assay). At the Johns Hopkins FTIC core, DNA taken from cultured CD4+ T cells was sequenced by way of the Oncomine TCR Beta short-read assay. Genomic DNA was taken out of cultured CD4+ T cells by extraction. From the PCR reads, TCRdb called clonotypes with MiXCR, one entry per CDR3 protein. The table records about 9,500 distinct CDR3 sequences, about 66% of them present only once. Study-wide findings and caveats: From a median of roughly 20 to 40, SARS-CoV-2-reactive clonotypes increased, though not significantly.

Per the germline V gene, CDR1 is SGHTA and CDR2 is FQGNSA. The J segment lost 2 bases and the V segment lost 4 bases, leaving 6 bases of the junction unmatched. CDR3 length: 16 residues. Sequencing used CD4+ T cells from blood, cultured in vitro. The TCR comes from a human donor who had recovered from COVID-19. V is TRBV7-2 and J is TRBJ2-2; 8 positions agree with TRBD2. The CDR3 sequence is CASSSYGLANTGELFF. DNA of the CDR3: TGTGCCAGCAGCTCCTATGGACTAGCAAACACCGGGGAGCTGTTTTTT.